Included here is one T cell receptor beta chain sequence, with context. Its antigen remains unidentified. This specimen comes from a study of post-analysis software for immune sequencing data. The overall study: Recorded subtypes: relapsing-remitting, secondary progressive, progressive-relapsing; some patients unannotated. Findings and limits, study-wide: Those with multiple sclerosis, the patient group, showed significantly lower normalized Chao1 diversity than controls. A few TRBV segments occurring more often in patients than controls included TRBV5-6, TRBV5-1 and TRBV20-1. Strong co-clustering by F measure was evident for samples that had been prepared in the same batch.

The V end lost 0 bases, the J end lost 8 bases, and 20 bases lay between the germline ends. CDR1 and CDR2 from the germline V gene are SGHAT and FQNNGV. CDR3 length equals 17 residues. Each TCR beta cDNA library carried unique molecular identifiers. T cells, about 0.9 to 11 million of them, yielded hundreds of thousands of cDNA molecules. Using its own MiXCR run on the PCR reads, TCRdb lists one record per CDR3 protein. The sample yields around 700,000 distinct CDR3 sequences, approximately 59% seen once. The J gene is TRBJ2-1, the V gene TRBV11-2; weak D call: TRBD1 (5 bases). Sequenced input: blood. The source of this sequence is a girl aged 2-10 years with multiple sclerosis. The CDR3 loop reads CASSLDIRGGRKDEQFF. The CDR3 region has the DNA TGTGCCAGCAGCTTAGATATTAGGGGTGGGCGGAAGGATGAGCAGTTCTTC. The full variable domain, rest sourced from reference TRBV11-2 and TRBJ2-1, is EAGVAQSPRYKIIEKRQSVAFWCNPISGHATLYWYQQILGQGPKLLIQFQNNGVVDDSQLPKDRFSAERLKGVDSTLKIQPAKLEDSAVYLCASSLDIRGGRKDEQFFGPGTRLTVL.